The clone carrying this T cell receptor (beta chain) was observed a handful of times. Antigen specificity is unknown. This may be a read error: a much more frequent sequence differs by one nucleotide. These data are taken from a study of prognosis after radiotherapy for stage I lung cancer. Whole-study results and caveats: Post-therapy Shannon entropy was lower in patients developing distant metastases following stereotactic body radiation therapy. Tumor specificity of expanded TCR clones went undetermined.

The CDR3 totals 14 residues. CDR1 and CDR2 from the germline V gene are MNHEY and SVGAGI. TCR beta CDR3 amplification from genomic DNA was performed by two-round multiplex PCR. Round-one PCR had primers specific to each TRBV and TRBJ gene. A second round of PCR was carried out using universal primers. One entry per CDR3 protein results from TCRdb running MiXCR on the multiplex PCR reads. The sample yields about 35,000 distinct CDR3 sequences, 30% to 35% seen once. Sequencing was performed on PBMCs, taken before or after stereotactic body radiation therapy (not recorded which). This TCR was sampled from a donor older than 45 with non-small cell lung cancer. This rearrangement joins TRBV6-5 to TRBJ2-6; D remains unclear. The CDR3 nucleotides read TGTGCCAGCAGTTACAACTCTGGGTCCAACGTCCTGACTTTC. It translates to CASSYNSGSNVLTF.